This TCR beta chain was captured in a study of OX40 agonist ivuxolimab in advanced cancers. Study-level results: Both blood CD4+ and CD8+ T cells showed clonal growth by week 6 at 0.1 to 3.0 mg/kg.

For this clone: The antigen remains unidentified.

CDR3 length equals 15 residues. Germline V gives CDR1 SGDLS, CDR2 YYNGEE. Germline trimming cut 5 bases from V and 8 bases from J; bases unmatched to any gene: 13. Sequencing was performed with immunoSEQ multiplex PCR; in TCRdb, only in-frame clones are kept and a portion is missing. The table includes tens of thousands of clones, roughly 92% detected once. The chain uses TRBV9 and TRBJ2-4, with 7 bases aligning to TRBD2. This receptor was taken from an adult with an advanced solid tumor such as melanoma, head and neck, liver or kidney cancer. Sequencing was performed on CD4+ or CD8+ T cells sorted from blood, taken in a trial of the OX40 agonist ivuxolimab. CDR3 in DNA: TGTGCCAGCAGTAATACGGGGAGGGGAGAAGACATTCAGTACTTC. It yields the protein CASSNTGRGEDIQYF.